This T cell receptor beta chain was obtained from a study of post-analysis software for immune sequencing data. Study context: Progressive-relapsing, secondary progressive and relapsing-remitting multiple sclerosis were among the disease courses included. Study-level points and caveats: Relative to controls, patients with multiple sclerosis showed significantly lower normalized Chao1 diversity. TRBV5-6, TRBV5-1 and TRBV20-1 belonged to a set of roughly five TRBV segments that were more frequent in patients than controls.

Built from TCR beta cDNA, the libraries had unique molecular identifiers in them. The source material, about 0.9 to 10 million T cells, gave rise to roughly 500,000 cDNA molecules. TCRdb reanalysed the PCR reads using MiXCR and keeps one entry per CDR3 protein. The repertoire consists of 450,000 to 650,000 distinct CDR3 sequences, with around 40% occurring once and the leading ten covering around 1.7%. CDR3 length: 17 amino acids. Trimming left V 1 base short and J 1 base short, with 15 bases between. Germline-derived CDR1 and CDR2 are SEHNR and FQNEAQ (reference sequence). A note on this clonotype: Its antigen is as yet unknown.

The receptor was derived from a girl aged 10 to 17 with multiple sclerosis. The chain is built from TRBV7-9 and TRBJ2-3, with no clear D. The sample was blood. CDR3 in amino acids: CASSLEITGDGTDTQYF. The CDR3 DNA reads TGTGCCAGCAGCTTAGAAATTACGGGCGACGGCACAGATACGCAGTATTTT.